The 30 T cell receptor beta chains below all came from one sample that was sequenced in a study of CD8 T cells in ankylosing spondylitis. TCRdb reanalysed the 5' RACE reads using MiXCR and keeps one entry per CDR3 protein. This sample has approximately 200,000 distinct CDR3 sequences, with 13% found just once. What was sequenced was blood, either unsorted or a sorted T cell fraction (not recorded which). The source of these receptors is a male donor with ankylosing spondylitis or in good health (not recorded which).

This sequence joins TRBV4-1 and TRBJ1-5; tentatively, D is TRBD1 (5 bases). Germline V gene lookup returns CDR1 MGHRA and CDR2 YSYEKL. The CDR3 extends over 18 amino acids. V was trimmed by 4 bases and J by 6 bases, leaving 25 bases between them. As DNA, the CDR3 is TGCGCCAGCAGCCTCCCTGGAGGGCTCCGGGGGTTAGGTCAGCCCCAGCATTTT. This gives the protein CASSLPGGLRGLGQPQHF.

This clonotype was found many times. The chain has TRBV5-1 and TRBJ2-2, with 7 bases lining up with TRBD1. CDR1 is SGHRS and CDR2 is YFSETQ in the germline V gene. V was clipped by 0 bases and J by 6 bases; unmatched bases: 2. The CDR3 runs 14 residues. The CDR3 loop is CASSLEQGSGELFF. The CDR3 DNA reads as TGCGCCAGCAGCTTGGAACAGGGGTCCGGGGAGCTGTTTTTT.

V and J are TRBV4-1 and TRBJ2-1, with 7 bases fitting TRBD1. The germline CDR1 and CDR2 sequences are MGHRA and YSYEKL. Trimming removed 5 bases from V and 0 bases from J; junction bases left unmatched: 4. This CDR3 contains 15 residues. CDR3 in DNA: TGCGCCAGCAGCTTCCGACAGGGCTCCTACAATGAGCAGTTCTTC. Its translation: CASSFRQGSYNEQFF.

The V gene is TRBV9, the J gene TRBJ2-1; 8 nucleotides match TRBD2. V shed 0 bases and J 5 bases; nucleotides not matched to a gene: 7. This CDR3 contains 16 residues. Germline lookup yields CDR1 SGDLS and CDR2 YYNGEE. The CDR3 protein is CASSVGSAGAHNEQFF. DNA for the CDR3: TGTGCCAGCAGCGTAGGATCAGCGGGGGCCCACAATGAGCAGTTCTTC.

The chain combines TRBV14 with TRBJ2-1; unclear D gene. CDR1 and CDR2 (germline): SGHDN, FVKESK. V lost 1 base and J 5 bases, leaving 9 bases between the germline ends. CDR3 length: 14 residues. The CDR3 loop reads CASSQGTHHNEQFF. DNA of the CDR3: TGTGCCAGCAGCCAAGGAACTCACCACAATGAGCAGTTCTTC.

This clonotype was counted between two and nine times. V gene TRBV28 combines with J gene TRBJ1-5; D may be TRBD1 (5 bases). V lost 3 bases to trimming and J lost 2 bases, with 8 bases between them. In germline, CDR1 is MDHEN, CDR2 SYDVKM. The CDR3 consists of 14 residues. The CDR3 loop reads CASSFQTGNQPQHF. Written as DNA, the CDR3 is TGTGCCAGCAGTTTCCAGACAGGCAATCAGCCCCAGCATTTT.

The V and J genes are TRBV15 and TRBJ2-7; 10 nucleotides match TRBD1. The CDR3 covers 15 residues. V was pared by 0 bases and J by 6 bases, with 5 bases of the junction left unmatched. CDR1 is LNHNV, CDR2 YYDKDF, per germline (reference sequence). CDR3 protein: CATSRDHGTGAEQYF. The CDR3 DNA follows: TGTGCCACCAGCAGAGATCATGGGACAGGGGCCGAGCAGTACTTC.

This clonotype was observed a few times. CDR3 sequence: CATSDLRNSPLHF. DNA for the CDR3: TGTGCCACCAGTGATTTGAGAAATTCACCCCTCCACTTT. V gene TRBV24-1 combines with J gene TRBJ1-6; D call uncertain. The CDR3 sequence is 13 residues long. From germline, CDR1 is KGHDR and CDR2 SFDVKD. Trimming removed 0 bases at V and 7 bases at J, with 3 bases between.

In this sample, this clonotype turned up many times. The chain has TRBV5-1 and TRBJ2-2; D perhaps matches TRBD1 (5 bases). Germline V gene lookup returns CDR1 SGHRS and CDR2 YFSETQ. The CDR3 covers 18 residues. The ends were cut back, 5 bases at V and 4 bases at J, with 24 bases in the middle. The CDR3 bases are TGCGCCAGCAGATGGAACATCTTGGTCAGGGCTGGCACCGGGGAGCTGTTTTTT. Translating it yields CASRWNILVRAGTGELFF. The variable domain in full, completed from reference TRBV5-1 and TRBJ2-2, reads KAGVTQTPRYLIKTRGQQVTLSCSPISGHRSVSWYQQTPGQGLQFLFEYFSETQRNKGNFPGRFSGRQFSNSRSEMNVSTLELGDSALYLCASRWNILVRAGTGELFFGEGSRLTVL.

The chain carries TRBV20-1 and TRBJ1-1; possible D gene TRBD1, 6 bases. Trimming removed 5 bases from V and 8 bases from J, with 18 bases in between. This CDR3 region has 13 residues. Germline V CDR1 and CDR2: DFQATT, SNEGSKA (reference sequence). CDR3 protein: CSALFPGQREAFF. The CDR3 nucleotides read TGCAGTGCTCTTTTCCCTGGACAGCGGGAAGCTTTCTTT.

The CDR3 nucleotides read TGTGCCAGCAGTTACGGCCCTAGCGGTCTTATCTACAATGAGCAGTTCTTC. It yields the protein CASSYGPSGLIYNEQFF. The rearrangement links TRBV6-2 or TRBV6-3 to TRBJ2-1, with 7 nucleotides matching TRBD2. Germline values: CDR1 MNHEY, CDR2 SVGEGT. This CDR3 spans 17 amino acids. Losses at the gene ends were 2 bases for V and 3 bases for J; bases not matched to a gene: 10.

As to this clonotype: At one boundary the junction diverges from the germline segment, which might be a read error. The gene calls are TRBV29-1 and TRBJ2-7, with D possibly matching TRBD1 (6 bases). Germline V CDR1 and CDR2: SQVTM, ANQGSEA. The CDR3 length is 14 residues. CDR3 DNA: TGCAGCGTGGAAGCTGGGTCAGGGGTAAACGAGCAGTACTTC. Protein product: CSVEAGSGVNEQYF.

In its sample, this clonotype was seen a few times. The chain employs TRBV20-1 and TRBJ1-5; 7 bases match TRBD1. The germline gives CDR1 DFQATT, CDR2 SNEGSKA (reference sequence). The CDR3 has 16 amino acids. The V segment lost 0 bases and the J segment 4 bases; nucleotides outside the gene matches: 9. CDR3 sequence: CSARDSPGTENQPQHF. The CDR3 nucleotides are TGCAGTGCTAGAGATTCCCCGGGGACAGAAAATCAGCCCCAGCATTTT.

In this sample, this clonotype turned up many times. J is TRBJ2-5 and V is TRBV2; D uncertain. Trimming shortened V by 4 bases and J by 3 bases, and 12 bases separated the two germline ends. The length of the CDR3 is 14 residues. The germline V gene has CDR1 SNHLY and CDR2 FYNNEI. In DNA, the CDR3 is TGTGCCAGCAGTGGGGCCAGACCCGAAGAGACCCAGTACTTC. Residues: CASSGARPEETQYF.

CDR3 coding DNA: TGCGCCAGCAGCGGCGCTAGCGGGAGCTCCTACGAGCAGTACTTC. The encoded protein is CASSGASGSSYEQYF. This chain connects TRBV5-1 to TRBJ2-7; 10 bases line up with TRBD2. Germline loops: CDR1 SGHRS, CDR2 YFSETQ. After removal of 4 bases from V and 0 bases from J, the junction contained 4 bases not matched to a gene. This CDR3 comprises 15 residues. The whole variable domain, remainder taken from reference TRBV5-1 and TRBJ2-7, is KAGVTQTPRYLIKTRGQQVTLSCSPISGHRSVSWYQQTPGQGLQFLFEYFSETQRNKGNFPGRFSGRQFSNSRSEMNVSTLELGDSALYLCASSGASGSSYEQYFGPGTRLTVT.

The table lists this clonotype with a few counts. The CDR3 here is CASSPTEVGGEKLFF. CDR3 DNA: TGTGCCAGCAGCCCGACCGAGGTGGGAGGTGAAAAACTGTTTTTT. This chain links TRBV3-1 with TRBJ1-4, with D hard to call. This CDR3 spans 15 amino acids. From germline, CDR1 is LGHDT and CDR2 YNNKEL (reference sequence). Trimming shortened V by 4 bases and J by 7 bases, and 16 bases separated the two germline ends. The whole variable domain, filled in from reference TRBV3-1 and TRBJ1-4, reads DTAVSQTPKYLVTQMGNDKSIKCEQNLGHDTMYWYKQDSKKFLKIMFSYNNKELIINETVPNRFSPKSPDKAHLNLHINSLELGDSAVYFCASSPTEVGGEKLFFGSGTQLSVL.

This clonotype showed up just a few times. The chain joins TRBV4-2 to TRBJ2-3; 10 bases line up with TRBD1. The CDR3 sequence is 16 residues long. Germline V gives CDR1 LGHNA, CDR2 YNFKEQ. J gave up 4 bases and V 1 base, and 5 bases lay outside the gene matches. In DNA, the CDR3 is TGTGCCAGCAGCCAAGTCCGGACAGGGGGGGCAGATACGCAGTATTTT. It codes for CASSQVRTGGADTQYF.

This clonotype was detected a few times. CDR3 protein: CASSDSDGPNNEKLFF. CDR3 DNA sequence: TGTGCCAGCAGCGACTCGGACGGACCGAATAATGAAAAACTGTTTTTT. The chain is built from TRBV7-9 and TRBJ1-4, with unresolved D. Germline values: CDR1 SEHNR, CDR2 FQNEAQ (reference sequence). CDR3 length: 16 residues. Trimming shortened V by 5 bases and J by 4 bases, and 17 bases separated the two germline ends.

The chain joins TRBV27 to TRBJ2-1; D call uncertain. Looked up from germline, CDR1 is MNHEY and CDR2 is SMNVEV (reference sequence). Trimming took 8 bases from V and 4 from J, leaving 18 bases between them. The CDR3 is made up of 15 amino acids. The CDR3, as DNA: TGTGCCAGCGTCAACACGCTAAACGCGTACAATGAGCAGTTCTTC. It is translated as CASVNTLNAYNEQFF.

CDR3 coding DNA: TGTGCCAGCAGCTTAGGGTATGAAGAGACCCAGTACTTC. Translating it yields CASSLGYEETQYF. The chain joins TRBV11-2 to TRBJ2-5; unclear D gene. CDR1 is SGHAT and CDR2 is FQNNGV in the germline V gene. The CDR3 length is 13 residues. V shed 1 base and J shed 3 bases, with 6 bases lying between them. Supplemented by reference TRBV11-2 and TRBJ2-5, the full variable domain reads EAGVAQSPRYKIIEKRQSVAFWCNPISGHATLYWYQQILGQGPKLLIQFQNNGVVDDSQLPKDRFSAERLKGVDSTLKIQPAKLEDSAVYLCASSLGYEETQYFGPGTRLLVL.

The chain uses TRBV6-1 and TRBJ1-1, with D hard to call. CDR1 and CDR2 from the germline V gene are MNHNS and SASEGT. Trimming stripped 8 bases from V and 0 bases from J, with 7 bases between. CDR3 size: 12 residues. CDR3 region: CASRYMNTEAFF. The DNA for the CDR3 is TGTGCCAGCCGTTATATGAACACTGAAGCTTTCTTT.

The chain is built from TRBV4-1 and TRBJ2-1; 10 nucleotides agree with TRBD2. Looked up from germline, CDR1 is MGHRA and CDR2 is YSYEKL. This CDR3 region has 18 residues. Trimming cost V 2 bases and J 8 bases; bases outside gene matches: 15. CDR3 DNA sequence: TGCGCCAGCAGCCAAACTTTTTCGTGGCTAGCGGGAGTGGATGAGCAGTTCTTC. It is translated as CASSQTFSWLAGVDEQFF.

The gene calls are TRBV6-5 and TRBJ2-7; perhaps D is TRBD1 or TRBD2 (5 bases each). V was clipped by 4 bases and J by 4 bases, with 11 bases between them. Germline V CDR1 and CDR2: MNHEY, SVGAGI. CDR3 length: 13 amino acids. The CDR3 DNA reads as TGTGCCAGCAGTTTCGGGGACGGTTACGAGCAGTACTTC. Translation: CASSFGDGYEQYF.

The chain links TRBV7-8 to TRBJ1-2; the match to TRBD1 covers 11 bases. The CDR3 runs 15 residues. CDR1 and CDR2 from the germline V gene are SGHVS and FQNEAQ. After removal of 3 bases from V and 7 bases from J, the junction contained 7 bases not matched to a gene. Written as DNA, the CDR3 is TGTGCCAGCAGCTTGTCAGGGACAGGGGGGCCTGGCTACACCTTC. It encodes CASSLSGTGGPGYTF.

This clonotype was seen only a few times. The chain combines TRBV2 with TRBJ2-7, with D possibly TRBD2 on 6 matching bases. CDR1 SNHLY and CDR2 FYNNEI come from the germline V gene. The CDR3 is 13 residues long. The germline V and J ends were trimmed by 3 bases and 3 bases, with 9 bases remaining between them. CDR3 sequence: CASSEWRDYEQYF. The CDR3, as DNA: TGTGCCAGCAGTGAGTGGAGGGACTACGAGCAGTACTTC.

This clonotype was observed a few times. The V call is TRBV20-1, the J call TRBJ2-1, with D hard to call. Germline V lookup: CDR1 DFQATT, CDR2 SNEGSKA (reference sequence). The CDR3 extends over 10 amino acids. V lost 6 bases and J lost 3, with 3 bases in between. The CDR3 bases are TGCAGTGCCAACTACAATGAGCAGTTCTTC. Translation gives CSANYNEQFF.

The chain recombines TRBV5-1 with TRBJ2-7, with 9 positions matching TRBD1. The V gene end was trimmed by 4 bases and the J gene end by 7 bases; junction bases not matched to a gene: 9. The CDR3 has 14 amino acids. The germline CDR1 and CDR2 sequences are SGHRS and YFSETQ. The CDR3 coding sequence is TGCGCCAGCAGCCCAGGACAGGGGTCGGGTGAGCAGTACTTC. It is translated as CASSPGQGSGEQYF.

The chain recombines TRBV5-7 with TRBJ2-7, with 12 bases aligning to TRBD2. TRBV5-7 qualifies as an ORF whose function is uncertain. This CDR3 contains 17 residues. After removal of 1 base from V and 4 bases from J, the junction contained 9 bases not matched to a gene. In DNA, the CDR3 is TGTGCCAGCAGCTTGTTCCCCCTAGCGGGAGGGATTTACGAGCAGTACTTC. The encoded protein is CASSLFPLAGGIYEQYF.

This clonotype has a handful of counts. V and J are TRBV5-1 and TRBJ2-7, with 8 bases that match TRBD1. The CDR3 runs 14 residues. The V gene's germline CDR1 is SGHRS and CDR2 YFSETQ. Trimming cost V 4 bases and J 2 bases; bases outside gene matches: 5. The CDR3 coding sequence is TGCGCCAGCAGCGGCGGACAGGGCACCTACGAGCAGTACTTC. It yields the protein CASSGGQGTYEQYF.

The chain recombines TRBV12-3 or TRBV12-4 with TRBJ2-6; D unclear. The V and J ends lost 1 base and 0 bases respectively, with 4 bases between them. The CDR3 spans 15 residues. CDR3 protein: CASSLVGSGANVLTF. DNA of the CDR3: TGTGCCAGCAGTTTAGTGGGCTCTGGGGCCAACGTCCTGACTTTC.